A selection of T cell receptor beta chains follows, all from one sample in a study of blood T cells in healthy people across ages. TCRdb redid the calling of the 5' RACE reads with MiXCR, one entry per CDR3 protein. The sample holds around 1.5 million distinct CDR3 sequences, 42% seen once. Material: blood. All receptors derive from a woman under 30 in good health. Each CDR3 is given with its conserved first and last residue. A D gene is named only where the DNA matches it firmly. Clone size appears in some rows only: once, few, many, or a class for an expanded clone.

v_gene: TRBV12-3/TRBV12-4; abundance: few; d_gene: .; j_gene: TRBJ2-7; CDR3aa: CASSRAPYEQYF; CDR3nt: TGTGCCAGCAGTCGAGCCCCCTACGAGCAGTACTTC
v_gene: TRBV7-3; abundance: few; d_gene: .; j_gene: TRBJ2-1; CDR3aa: CASSLTAGANEQFF; CDR3nt: TGTGCCAGCAGCTTAACAGCAGGGGCAAATGAGCAGTTCTTC
v_gene: TRBV6-1; abundance: few; d_gene: TRBD1; j_gene: TRBJ2-1; CDR3aa: CASRPGTGGNEQFF; CDR3nt: TGTGCCAGCAGGCCGGGGACAGGGGGTAATGAGCAGTTCTTC
v_gene: TRBV12-3/TRBV12-4; abundance: .; d_gene: .; j_gene: TRBJ1-2; CDR3aa: CASSLLTAGDGYTF; CDR3nt: TGTGCCAGCAGTTTGTTGACGGCTGGGGATGGCTACACCTTC
v_gene: TRBV3-1; abundance: few; d_gene: TRBD2; j_gene: TRBJ2-7; CDR3aa: CASSQKIRTSGSPYEQYF; CDR3nt: TGTGCCAGCAGCCAAAAAATTCGGACTAGCGGATCCCCCTACGAGCAGTACTTC
v_gene: TRBV5-1; abundance: .; d_gene: TRBD1; j_gene: TRBJ1-1; CDR3aa: CASSSGQGTIEAFF; CDR3nt: TGCGCCAGCAGCTCGGGACAGGGTACGATTGAAGCTTTCTTT
v_gene: TRBV5-1; abundance: few; d_gene: TRBD2; j_gene: TRBJ2-1; CDR3aa: CASSRTSGTTIRNEQFF; CDR3nt: TGCGCCAGCAGCCGGACTAGCGGGACGACAATTCGGAATGAGCAGTTCTTC
v_gene: TRBV13; abundance: .; d_gene: .; j_gene: TRBJ1-2; CDR3aa: CASSLGRGAGGYTF; CDR3nt: TGTGCCAGCAGCTTAGGGAGGGGGGCCGGTGGCTACACCTTC
v_gene: TRBV4-1; abundance: few; d_gene: TRBD1; j_gene: TRBJ1-2; CDR3aa: CASSHRDRGLYGYTF; CDR3nt: TGCGCCAGCAGCCATAGGGACAGGGGACTTTATGGCTACACCTTC
v_gene: TRBV27; abundance: few; d_gene: .; j_gene: TRBJ2-6; CDR3aa: CANDRWDSGANVLTF; CDR3nt: TGTGCCAACGACAGGTGGGACTCTGGGGCCAACGTCCTGACTTTC